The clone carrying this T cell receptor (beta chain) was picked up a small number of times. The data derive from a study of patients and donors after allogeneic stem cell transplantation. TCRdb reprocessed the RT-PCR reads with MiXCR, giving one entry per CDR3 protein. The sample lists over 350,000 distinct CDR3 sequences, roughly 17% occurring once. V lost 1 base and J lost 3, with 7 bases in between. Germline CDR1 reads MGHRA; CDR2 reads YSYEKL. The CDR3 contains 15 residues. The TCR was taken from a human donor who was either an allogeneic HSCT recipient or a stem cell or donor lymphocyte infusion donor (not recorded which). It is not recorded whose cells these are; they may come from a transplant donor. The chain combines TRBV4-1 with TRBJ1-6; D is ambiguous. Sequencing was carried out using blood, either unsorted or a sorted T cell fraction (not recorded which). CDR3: CASSQGEIYNSPLHF. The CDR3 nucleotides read TGCGCCAGCAGCCAAGGGGAGATCTATAATTCACCCCTCCACTTT.